Listed below are T cell receptor beta chains from one sample, sequenced in a study of PD-1 blockade in classical Hodgkin lymphoma. Using immunoSEQ multiplex PCR, the repertoire was profiled, and TCRdb retains in-frame clones only, with some absent. The sample includes about 41,000 clones, around 69% of them seen just once. The sequenced sample was peripheral blood mononuclear cells (PBMCs), obtained before the fourth cycle of nivolumab. These TCRs come from a human donor with classical Hodgkin lymphoma. CDR3s include the opening cysteine and the closing phenylalanine or tryptophan. Fields, in order: D gene, J gene, clone size, V gene, CDR3 DNA, CDR3 protein. D genes are given only for firm matches. Rows give clone size only sometimes, using once, few, many, or a class for an expanded clone.

D: -; J: TRBJ1-1; size: few; V: TRBV30; DNA: TGTGCCAGCCGGCCCGGGGCGAACACTGAAGCTTTCTTT; CDR3: CASRPGANTEAFF
D: -; J: TRBJ2-3; size: -; V: TRBV6-6; DNA: TGTGCCAGCAGTTTTGTCAGGGCTGGCGCAGATACGCAGTATTTT; CDR3: CASSFVRAGADTQYF
D: -; J: TRBJ1-1; size: -; V: TRBV11-1; DNA: TGTGCCAGCAGCTTTTCTCGATCAAACGAAGGAGGAGCTTTCTTT; CDR3: CASSFSRSNEGGAFF
D: -; J: TRBJ2-7; size: -; V: TRBV7-9; DNA: TGTGCCAGCAGCTTAGGGGAGCTGGCCAAATACGAGCAGTACTTC; CDR3: CASSLGELAKYEQYF
D: TRBD1; J: TRBJ1-1; size: -; V: TRBV7-9; DNA: TGTGCCAGCAGTCCAACAGGGGGGACTGAAGCTTTCTTT; CDR3: CASSPTGGTEAFF
D: -; J: TRBJ2-6; size: -; V: TRBV19; DNA: TGTGCCAGTAGTATTGAGGGCTCTGGGGCCAACGTCCTGACTTTC; CDR3: CASSIEGSGANVLTF
D: -; J: TRBJ1-2; size: -; V: TRBV9; DNA: TGTGCCAGCAGCTCCTTAGGGCTTAACTATGGCTACACCTTC; CDR3: CASSSLGLNYGYTF
D: -; J: TRBJ1-1; size: medium-sized; V: TRBV7-2; DNA: TGTGCCAGCAGCTTAGGGGATTGGGCAGTGAACACTGAAGCTTTCTTT; CDR3: CASSLGDWAVNTEAFF
D: -; J: TRBJ2-2; size: -; V: TRBV9; DNA: TGTGCCAGCAGCCCGTCGAACACCGGGGAGCTGTTTTTT; CDR3: CASSPSNTGELFF
D: -; J: TRBJ2-7; size: -; V: TRBV5-1; DNA: TGCGCCAGCAGCAACCAACCAAACTCCTACGAGCAGTACTTC; CDR3: CASSNQPNSYEQYF
D: -; J: TRBJ1-2; size: -; V: TRBV13; DNA: TGTGCCAGCAGCTTAAGCGGGGACTATGGCTACACCTTC; CDR3: CASSLSGDYGYTF
D: -; J: TRBJ2-2; size: -; V: TRBV9; DNA: TGTGCCAGCAGCGGAAGTGGGGGGACCCCGAAGGAGCTGTTTTTT; CDR3: CASSGSGGTPKELFF
D: TRBD1; J: TRBJ1-1; size: -; V: TRBV15; DNA: TGTGCCACCAGCAGAGAAAGGCTAACAGGGGCAGACACTGAAGCTTTCTTT; CDR3: CATSRERLTGADTEAFF
D: -; J: TRBJ2-1; size: -; V: TRBV4-1; DNA: TGCGCCAGCAGCCAAGGGAGGAACCTGTTCGGAGGCGAGCAGTTCTTC; CDR3: CASSQGRNLFGGEQFF
D: TRBD1; J: TRBJ1-5; size: -; V: TRBV15; DNA: TGTGCCACCAAATCAGGGGGTGAGTGGAATCAGCCCCAGCATTTT; CDR3: CATKSGGEWNQPQHF
D: TRBD2; J: TRBJ2-1; size: -; V: TRBV11-2; DNA: TGTGCCAGCACCACTTCCACTAGCGGGGCCTACAATGAGCAGTTCTTC; CDR3: CASTTSTSGAYNEQFF
D: -; J: TRBJ2-5; size: -; V: TRBV7-3; DNA: TGTGCCAGCAGCTTAAACAGCCAAGAGACCCAGTACTTC; CDR3: CASSLNSQETQYF
D: -; J: TRBJ1-1; size: once; V: TRBV7-2; DNA: TGTGCCAGCAGCTTAGAGGGGGTAGGCAGAAACACTGAAGCTTTCTTT; CDR3: CASSLEGVGRNTEAFF
D: -; J: TRBJ1-5; size: -; V: TRBV18; DNA: TGTGCCAGCTCACCGGGACGGGACAGCAATCAGCCCCAGCATTTT; CDR3: CASSPGRDSNQPQHF
D: -; J: TRBJ2-7; size: -; V: TRBV6-1; DNA: TGTGCCAGCAGGGTGACAGGAACATACGAGCAGTACTTC; CDR3: CASRVTGTYEQYF
D: TRBD1; J: TRBJ1-5; size: once; V: TRBV10-1; DNA: TGCGCCAGCAGTGTCCCCGGCTACAGGGGACAACAGCCCCAGCATTTT; CDR3: CASSVPGYRGQQPQHF
D: TRBD1; J: TRBJ2-1; size: few; V: TRBV28; DNA: TGTGCCAGCAGTTCAATGACCTATGACCGGGACAGGGTGGGGGAGCAGTTCTTC; CDR3: CASSSMTYDRDRVGEQFF
D: -; J: TRBJ2-7; size: -; V: TRBV5-4; DNA: TGTGCCAGCAGTCTTTCCGAGAATCCCGAGCAGTACTTC; CDR3: CASSLSENPEQYF
D: -; J: TRBJ2-2; size: -; V: TRBV7-7; DNA: TGTGCTAGCAGCCTAATGCTAGGCGGTCAGAACACCGGGGAGCTGTTTTTT; CDR3: CASSLMLGGQNTGELFF
D: TRBD1; J: TRBJ1-1; size: -; V: TRBV30; DNA: TGTGCCTGGGGACAGGGGAACACTGAAGCTTTCTTT; CDR3: CAWGQGNTEAFF
D: -; J: TRBJ2-7; size: -; V: TRBV5-1; DNA: TGCGCCAGCAGCGTGGGGACACTGACGTACGAGCAGTACTTC; CDR3: CASSVGTLTYEQYF
D: -; J: TRBJ2-1; size: -; V: TRBV7-6; DNA: TGTGCCAGCAGCCCCAGGGGTCATGAGCAGTTCTTC; CDR3: CASSPRGHEQFF
D: -; J: TRBJ2-1; size: -; V: TRBV6-6; DNA: TGTGCCAGCAGTCTCGACGGCCGACAGCAGTTCTTC; CDR3: CASSLDGRQQFF
D: -; J: TRBJ1-5; size: -; V: TRBV19; DNA: TGTGCCAGTAGTATTGTGGGGTCCCAAAATCAGCCCCAGCATTTT; CDR3: CASSIVGSQNQPQHF
D: -; J: TRBJ2-3; size: few; V: TRBV29-1; DNA: TGCAGCGTTGAAGATCGAGCCGTCGCAGATACGCAGTATTTT; CDR3: CSVEDRAVADTQYF
D: -; J: TRBJ2-1; size: -; V: TRBV2; DNA: TGTGCCAGCAGTCCCTTTGGAAGGTACAATGAGCAGTTCTTC; CDR3: CASSPFGRYNEQFF
D: -; J: TRBJ1-2; size: -; V: TRBV18; DNA: TGTGCCAGCTCACCAACTCACCAGGGGAATTTGGATGGCTACACCTTC; CDR3: CASSPTHQGNLDGYTF
D: -; J: TRBJ2-3; size: -; V: TRBV27; DNA: TGTGCCAGCAGTCTTGGCACAGATACGCAGTATTTT; CDR3: CASSLGTDTQYF
D: TRBD1; J: TRBJ1-2; size: -; V: TRBV27; DNA: TGTGCCAGCAGTTTAAGGGGGCACTATGGCTACACCTTC; CDR3: CASSLRGHYGYTF
D: TRBD2; J: TRBJ2-1; size: -; V: TRBV6-1; DNA: TGTGCCACCAGGAGGGCGGGGGGGTCAGATGAGCAGTTCTTC; CDR3: CATRRAGGSDEQFF
D: -; J: TRBJ1-4; size: -; V: TRBV5-3; DNA: TGTGCCAGCATTGGGGGAGAGGATGAAAAACTGTTTTTT; CDR3: CASIGGEDEKLFF
D: -; J: TRBJ2-1; size: -; V: TRBV6-6; DNA: TGTGCCAGCAGTACTTGGGACTTCCCTTTTAATGAGCAGTTCTTC; CDR3: CASSTWDFPFNEQFF
D: -; J: TRBJ2-1; size: -; V: TRBV25-1; DNA: TGTGCCAGCAGTGCGACAGGAACCTTCTACAATGAGCAGTTCTTC; CDR3: CASSATGTFYNEQFF
D: -; J: TRBJ1-1; size: -; V: TRBV2; DNA: TGTGCCAGCAGTGAATATCAGGTCAACACTGAAGCTTTCTTT; CDR3: CASSEYQVNTEAFF
D: TRBD2; J: TRBJ2-1; size: -; V: TRBV7-9; DNA: TGTGCCAGCAGGTCCGGGACTAGCGATTGGGGTCAGGGGAATGAGCAGTTCTTC; CDR3: CASRSGTSDWGQGNEQFF
D: TRBD1; J: TRBJ2-7; size: once; V: TRBV6-9; DNA: TGTGCCAGCAGACACGGACAGGGCACTTCCTACGAGCAGTACTTC; CDR3: CASRHGQGTSYEQYF
D: -; J: TRBJ2-5; size: -; V: TRBV7-9; DNA: TGTGCCAGCAGCCCAAAGGCACACCAAGAGACCCAGTACTTC; CDR3: CASSPKAHQETQYF
D: -; J: TRBJ1-2; size: -; V: TRBV19; DNA: TGTGCCAGTTCCGGGGACCCCCTCTATGGCTACACCTTC; CDR3: CASSGDPLYGYTF
D: TRBD2; J: TRBJ2-1; size: once; V: TRBV5-4; DNA: TGTGCCAGCAGCTCATTAGCGGGGGGGCGCTACAATGAGCAGTTCTTC; CDR3: CASSSLAGGRYNEQFF
D: TRBD1; J: TRBJ1-6; size: large; V: TRBV19; DNA: TGTGCCAGTAGTATTGGAGGGGGCGAAAGCTCACCCCTCCACTTT; CDR3: CASSIGGGESSPLHF
D: -; J: TRBJ1-5; size: -; V: TRBV7-6; DNA: TGTGCCAGCAGCTTAAGGGGTTTTGATCAGCCCCAGCATTTT; CDR3: CASSLRGFDQPQHF
D: -; J: TRBJ2-1; size: -; V: TRBV4-3; DNA: TGCGCCAGCAGCCAAGATCGCTGGGATGAGCAGTTCTTC; CDR3: CASSQDRWDEQFF
D: -; J: TRBJ1-1; size: -; V: TRBV28; DNA: TGTGCCAGCAAGAGTACTGAAGCTTTCTTT; CDR3: CASKSTEAFF
D: TRBD1; J: TRBJ1-2; size: -; V: TRBV6-5; DNA: TGTGCCAGCAGCCCGGGACAGGGGGTTTATGGCTACACCTTC; CDR3: CASSPGQGVYGYTF
D: -; J: TRBJ2-2; size: few; V: TRBV9; DNA: TGTGCCAGCAGCGTAGAAGGGAACACCGGGGAGCTGTTTTTT; CDR3: CASSVEGNTGELFF
D: TRBD2; J: TRBJ2-1; size: -; V: TRBV10-2; DNA: TGCGCCAGCAGTGATATGGGGCCCGTAGCGGGGGCGTCCTACAATGAGCAGTTCTTC; CDR3: CASSDMGPVAGASYNEQFF
D: -; J: TRBJ1-1; size: -; V: TRBV7-6; DNA: TGTGCCAGCAGCTTCCGGGTGAACACTGAAGCTTTCTTT; CDR3: CASSFRVNTEAFF
D: -; J: TRBJ2-7; size: -; V: TRBV4-1; DNA: TGCGCCAGCAGCCAACAGGACAGCGCTACCTACGAGCAGTACTTC; CDR3: CASSQQDSATYEQYF
D: -; J: TRBJ2-3; size: many; V: TRBV11-2; DNA: TGTGCCAGCAGCTTACTCGGCACAGATACGCAGTATTTT; CDR3: CASSLLGTDTQYF
D: -; J: TRBJ2-4; size: -; V: TRBV6-1; DNA: TGTGCCAGCAGTGAACTGAGTGGGCTAGCCAAAAACATTCAGTACTTC; CDR3: CASSELSGLAKNIQYF
D: -; J: TRBJ2-1; size: -; V: TRBV28; DNA: TGTGCCAGCAGCCGGGGGAGTTACAATGAGCAGTTCTTC; CDR3: CASSRGSYNEQFF
D: -; J: TRBJ1-5; size: few; V: TRBV19; DNA: TGTGCCAGTAGTATAGCTCTGATTAGCAATCAGCCCCAGCATTTT; CDR3: CASSIALISNQPQHF
D: TRBD1; J: TRBJ2-7; size: once; V: TRBV5-6; DNA: TGTGCCAGCAGCTTCCCCGGGACAGACTACGAGCAGTACTTC; CDR3: CASSFPGTDYEQYF
D: -; J: TRBJ1-1; size: -; V: TRBV9; DNA: TGTGCCAGCAGCGTAGACGGGGGCCTCGGGGACACTGAAGCTTTCTTT; CDR3: CASSVDGGLGDTEAFF